This entry lists 14 T cell receptor beta chains sequenced from one sample in a study of blood T cell repertoires in COVID-19. Profiling relied on immunoSEQ multiplex PCR, and the TCRdb table lists in-frame clones only, not all of them. The repertoire has about 74,000 clones, under 95% of them found once; the top ten carry 1.5%. Material: peripheral blood. The receptors shown here come from a man aged 45-65 years with acute or convalescent COVID-19.

This clone was observed once. CDR3 bases: TGTGCCAGCAGCCAAGGGGCTAGCGGGGGCCGTAAGGATACGCAGTATTTT. Amino acid sequence: CASSQGASGGRKDTQYF. This sequence joins TRBV4-2 and TRBJ2-3, with 10 bases aligning to TRBD2. Germline loops: CDR1 LGHNA, CDR2 YNFKEQ. The CDR3 consists of 17 residues. V was pared by 1 base and J by 6 bases, with 10 bases of the junction left unmatched.

The gene calls are TRBV11-2 and TRBJ2-1, with D perhaps TRBD2 (7 bases). CDR1 and CDR2 (germline): SGHAT, FQNNGV. This CDR3 spans 15 amino acids. V dropped 6 bases and J dropped 4 bases, with 16 bases sitting between them. The CDR3 nucleotides read TGTGCCAGCAGTAAAAGGGGGGGTGGGTACAATGAGCAGTTCTTC. This translates into CASSKRGGGYNEQFF. Full variable domain (outside the CDR3, taken from reference TRBV11-2 and TRBJ2-1): EAGVAQSPRYKIIEKRQSVAFWCNPISGHATLYWYQQILGQGPKLLIQFQNNGVVDDSQLPKDRFSAERLKGVDSTLKIQPAKLEDSAVYLCASSKRGGGYNEQFFGPGTRLTVL.

This clone appeared many times. This chain uses TRBV18 with TRBJ2-5; 8 nucleotides line up with TRBD2. This CDR3 spans 14 amino acids. In germline, CDR1 is KGHSH, CDR2 LQKENI. J lost 5 bases, V lost 6 bases, and 8 bases had no gene match. CDR3 coding DNA: TGTGCCAGCTCGCAAGGGACTAGGGGCGAGACCCAGTACTTC. Residues: CASSQGTRGETQYF.

V and J are TRBV11-2 and TRBJ2-5; TRBD1 might be the D (6 bases). In germline, CDR1 is SGHAT, CDR2 FQNNGV. The CDR3 is made up of 14 amino acids. V was clipped by 5 bases and J by 4 bases, with 14 bases between them. The CDR3 is CASSGGRGPETQYF. Here the CDR3 DNA reads TGTGCCAGCAGCGGGGGCAGGGGTCCAGAGACCCAGTACTTC.

Regarding this clone: Other nucleotide sequences in the sample specify the same CDR3. This chain uses TRBV5-4 with TRBJ2-1; 8 bases line up with TRBD1. Trimming cost V 0 bases and J 4 bases; bases outside gene matches: 3. Looked up from germline, CDR1 is SGHNT and CDR2 is YYREEE (reference sequence). There are 15 residues in the CDR3. CDR3 DNA: TGTGCCAGCAGCTTGGGGACAGGGACTTACAATGAGCAGTTCTTC. Its protein product is CASSLGTGTYNEQFF. Full variable domain (missing parts from reference TRBV5-4 and TRBJ2-1): ETGVTQSPTHLIKTRGQQVTLRCSSQSGHNTVSWYQQALGQGPQFIFQYYREEENGRGNFPPRFSGLQFPNYSSELNVNALELDDSALYLCASSLGTGTYNEQFFGPGTRLTVL.

The chain carries TRBV7-2 and TRBJ2-5; 11 bases match TRBD2. The J segment lost 8 bases and the V segment lost 0 bases, leaving 8 bases of the junction unmatched. The CDR3 has 16 residues. The germline V gene has CDR1 SGHTA and CDR2 FQGNSA. Written as DNA, the CDR3 is TGTGCCAGCAGCTTAGCTAGCGGGGGGGCCGGGAGAACCCAGTACTTC. Amino acids: CASSLASGGAGRTQYF. The whole variable domain, remainder taken from reference TRBV7-2 and TRBJ2-5, is GAGVSQSPSNKVTEKGKDVELRCDPISGHTALYWYRQSLGQGLEFLIYFQGNSAPDKSGLPSDRFSAERTGGSVSTLTIQRTQQEDSAVYLCASSLASGGAGRTQYFGPGTRLLVL.

The V gene is TRBV5-4, the J gene TRBJ2-2; 10 positions agree with TRBD2. The V gene end was trimmed by 2 bases and the J gene end by 3 bases; junction bases not matched to a gene: 10. CDR1 is SGHNT, CDR2 YYREEE, per germline (reference sequence). This CDR3 is 18 amino acids long. The CDR3 DNA reads as TGTGCCAGCAGCTTACCCAGCGGGAGGGCCGGGTACACCGGGGAGCTGTTTTTT. Amino acid sequence: CASSLPSGRAGYTGELFF.

J is TRBJ2-1 and V is TRBV6-5; TRBD2 agrees at 9 bases. CDR3 length equals 14 residues. The V segment lost 9 bases and the J segment 3 bases; nucleotides outside the gene matches: 6. The germline V gene encodes CDR1 MNHEY and CDR2 SVGAGI. CDR3 coding DNA: TGTGCCAGTCGAGCGGGAGGACGCTACAATGAGCAGTTCTTC. Its protein product is CASRAGGRYNEQFF.

This chain links TRBV7-2 with TRBJ2-5; D call uncertain. CDR3 size: 14 residues. V lost 1 base, J lost 5 bases, and 11 bases lay in between. Germline V gene data show CDR1 as SGHTA and CDR2 as FQGNSA. CDR3 residues: CASSLESPRETQYF. CDR3 sequence (DNA): TGTGCCAGCAGCTTAGAATCCCCTAGGGAGACCCAGTACTTC.

The J gene is TRBJ1-3, the V gene TRBV7-6; D is undetermined. The CDR3 totals 14 residues. The V end was cut by 5 bases, the J end by 0 bases, with 8 bases between. Germline V gene lookup returns CDR1 SGHVS and CDR2 FNYEAQ. The CDR3 region is CASSLANSGNTIYF. DNA of the CDR3: TGTGCCAGCAGCCTCGCTAACTCTGGAAACACCATATATTTT.

The chain recombines TRBV3-1 (or the pseudogene TRBV3-2) with TRBJ1-1; a possible D gene is TRBD1 (5 bases). Looked up from germline, CDR1 is LGHDT and CDR2 is YNNKEL (reference sequence). V was trimmed by 3 bases and J by 2 bases, leaving 10 bases between them. The CDR3 is 14 amino acids. The CDR3 sequence: CASSHQTENTEAFF. The DNA for the CDR3 is TGTGCCAGCAGCCACCAGACAGAAAACACTGAAGCTTTCTTT.

The V call is TRBV28, the J call TRBJ2-1; 7 bases map to TRBD2. V shed 7 bases, J shed 0 bases, and the junction held 6 bases outside the gene matches. This CDR3 is built from 15 residues. In germline, CDR1 is MDHEN, CDR2 SYDVKM. The CDR3: CASTLGGSSYNEQFF. The CDR3 nucleotides are TGTGCCAGCACCTTGGGAGGGAGCTCCTACAATGAGCAGTTCTTC.

The chain has TRBV7-2 and TRBJ1-3; 8 bases map to TRBD1. The germline CDR1 and CDR2 sequences are SGHTA and FQGNSA. Germline trimming cut 2 bases from V and 8 bases from J; bases unmatched to any gene: 8. The CDR3 runs to 15 residues. CDR3 nucleotide sequence: TGTGCCAGCAGCTTAACCCGACAGGGGAGGGACACCATATATTTT. This gives the protein CASSLTRQGRDTIYF.

With respect to this clone: A junction boundary mismatches the germline segment, possibly from a read error. The chain couples TRBV12-3 or TRBV12-4 to TRBJ1-5; 7 nucleotides line up with TRBD1. CDR3 length: 12 residues. CDR3 region: CASSSWTGPTVF. The CDR3 coding sequence is TGTGCCAGCAGTTCTTGGACAGGTCCTACCGTATTT.